The sequence of this T cell receptor (beta chain) was determined in a study of Ad26.COV2.S vaccination and SARS-CoV-2 variants (dated by TCRdb to the early 2020s). For context, the study as a whole: Vaccine-arm donors were drawn from COV1001, a multicentre, randomized, double-blind, placebo-controlled phase I-IIa trial of Ad26.COV2.S in healthy adults. Participants in the trial were split at random into five groups of five each, receiving low-dose or high-dose Ad26.COV2.S once or twice, or else placebo on both occasions. Ad26.COV2.S was administered intramuscularly at a dose of 5x10^10 or 1x10^11 viral particles, either as one shot or as two shots given 56 days apart. Blinding of investigators to trial group allocation was maintained during experiments and outcome assessment. Sequencing of the TCRbeta repertoire served to evaluate the specificity and breadth of SARS-CoV-2-reactive T cell receptors following Ad26.COV2.S vaccination. A total of around 32 samples were included in the TCR-sequenced set, comprising 19 Ad26.COV2.S vaccine recipients, 5 placebo recipients and 8 SARS-CoV-2 convalescent individuals. General conclusions and limits of the study: The study was not powered for comparison of responses between vaccine doses or regimens. Non-spike TCR breadth was comparable between vaccine and placebo recipients, consistent with the vaccine containing only spike. Spike-specific TCR breadth was higher in Ad26.COV2.S recipients than in placebo recipients (P = 0.0014). After vaccination, spike-specific CD8+ and CD4+ T cell responses were reported to show substantial breadth. The authors noted that total T cell responses may have been underestimated by the TCR breadth and depth analyses.

The CDR3 numbers 15 residues from cysteine through phenylalanine. Only CDR3 DNA remains: 45 bases, in frame from the first base. The V and J ends are trimmed by 3 bases and 2 bases, leaving 10 bases between them. The germline V gene encodes CDR1 SGHTA and CDR2 FQGNSA. Explained via the paper, the treatment or condition label denotes: approximately 18 received Ad26.COV2.S at low or high dose, single or two shots; about 5 received placebo; per-sample allocation not given. For vaccine and placebo recipients, the sequenced repertoires came from samples collected on day 63 after the first injection. Cohort 1b enrolled 20 to 30 adults aged 18-55 years at a single site in Boston, USA, between 29 July and 7 August 2020. Ad26.COV2.S was a replication-incompetent adenovirus type 26 vector that expressed a prefusion-stabilized SARS-CoV-2 spike protein derived from the original Wuhan strain. The immunoSEQ Assay was the method used to sequence TCRbeta CDR3 regions. After extraction, genomic DNA underwent amplification by bias-controlled multiplex PCR, followed by high-throughput sequencing. Per the authors' processing: To quantify the absolute abundance of every unique TCRbeta CDR3 region, sequences were collapsed and filtered. Usable DNA was measured by amplifying reference genes present in all nucleated cells, and TCRbeta template counts were normalized to that usable DNA to estimate T cell fraction. Repertoire TCRs were annotated as SARS-CoV-2-specific by exact matching of V gene, CDR3 amino acid sequence and J gene to a known reactive TCR set. The reference SARS-CoV-2 TCR set was derived from MIRA and filtered for enrichment in COVID-19-positive ImmuneCODE repertoires, a step that removed public or cross-reactive TCRs. Based on the MIRA antigens, annotated TCRs were further analysed at the level of specific ORF or position within ORF. Breadth was defined as annotated unique rearrangements over total unique productive rearrangements; depth was the summed frequency of those rearrangements. Two-sided Wilcoxon rank-sum tests were used to compare TCR breadth between groups. The immuneACCESS repertoire file appears here via TCRdb, limited to in-frame rearrangements. These files lack a portion of the clones; in checked studies, under half of the deficit traces to unresolved V genes, and the cause of the others is not known. D and trimming were read from the DNA, whereas the V and J calls and clone size are those reported in that table. The sample table holds 350,000 to 450,000 clones, of which about 89% were seen once. Clones ranked in the top ten supply 1.5% to 2% of the sample.

Of note for this clone: This receptor's antigen is unknown. Base qualities were left out, and no much larger clone turns up one base away.

The TCR sequence derives from a person aged 18-65 years who received the Ad26.COV2.S COVID-19 vaccine or a placebo. This sample comprised peripheral blood, obtained in a trial of Ad26.COV2.S vaccine versus placebo. The chain links TRBV7-2 with TRBJ2-2; confidence is insufficient to name the D gene. The DNA sequence is given as TGTGCCAGCAGCTTGTGGTTCTCAAACACCGGGGAGCTGTTTTTT. Its protein product is CASSLWFSNTGELFF.